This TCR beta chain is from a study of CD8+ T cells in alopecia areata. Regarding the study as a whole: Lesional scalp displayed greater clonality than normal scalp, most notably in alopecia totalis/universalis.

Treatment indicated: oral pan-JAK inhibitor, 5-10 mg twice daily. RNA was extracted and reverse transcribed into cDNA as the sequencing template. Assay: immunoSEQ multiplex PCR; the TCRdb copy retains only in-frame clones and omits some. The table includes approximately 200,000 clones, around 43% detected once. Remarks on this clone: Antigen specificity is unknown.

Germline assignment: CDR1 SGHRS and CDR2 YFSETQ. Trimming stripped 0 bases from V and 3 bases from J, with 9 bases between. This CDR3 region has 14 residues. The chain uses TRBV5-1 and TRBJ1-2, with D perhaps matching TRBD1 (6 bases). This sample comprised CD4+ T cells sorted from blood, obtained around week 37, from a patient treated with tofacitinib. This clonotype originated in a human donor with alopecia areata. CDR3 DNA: TGCGCCAGCAGCTTGGCCCCAGGGGACTATGGCTACACCTTC. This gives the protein CASSLAPGDYGYTF.